This TCR beta chain was captured by sequencing in a study of CD8 T cells in Susac syndrome. Reverse transcription of roughly 0.5 to 1 ug RNA was performed with random hexamers. TCRdb re-called the immunoSEQ multiplex PCR reads with MiXCR, one entry per CDR3 protein. The table records a few hundred thousand distinct CDR3 sequences, around 95% of them present only once. This CDR3 has 13 amino acids. Germline V gene data show CDR1 as GTSNPN and CDR2 as SVGIG (reference sequence). V was pared by 0 bases and J by 6 bases, with 11 bases between. The receptor was derived from a human donor with multiple sclerosis. The sample consisted of CD4+ T cells from PBMCs. This chain links TRBV30 with TRBJ1-2; D not resolved. The CDR3 sequence: CAWSVPPANGYTF. The CDR3 DNA sequence: TGTGCCTGGAGTGTACCTCCCGCAAATGGCTACACCTTC.